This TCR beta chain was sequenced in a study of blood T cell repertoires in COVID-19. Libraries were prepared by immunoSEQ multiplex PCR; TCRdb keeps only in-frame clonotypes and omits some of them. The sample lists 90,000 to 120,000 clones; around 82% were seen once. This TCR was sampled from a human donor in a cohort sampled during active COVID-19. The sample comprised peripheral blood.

CDR3 coding DNA: TGTGCCAGTAGGTGGACTAGCGGGAGGCACACCGGGGAGCTGTTTTTT. Translating it yields CASRWTSGRHTGELFF. V is TRBV19 and J is TRBJ2-2; TRBD2 agrees at 14 bases. The germline gives CDR1 LNHDA, CDR2 SQIVND (reference sequence). The CDR3 loop spans 16 amino acids. The V gene end was trimmed by 6 bases and the J gene end by 3 bases; junction bases not matched to a gene: 3.